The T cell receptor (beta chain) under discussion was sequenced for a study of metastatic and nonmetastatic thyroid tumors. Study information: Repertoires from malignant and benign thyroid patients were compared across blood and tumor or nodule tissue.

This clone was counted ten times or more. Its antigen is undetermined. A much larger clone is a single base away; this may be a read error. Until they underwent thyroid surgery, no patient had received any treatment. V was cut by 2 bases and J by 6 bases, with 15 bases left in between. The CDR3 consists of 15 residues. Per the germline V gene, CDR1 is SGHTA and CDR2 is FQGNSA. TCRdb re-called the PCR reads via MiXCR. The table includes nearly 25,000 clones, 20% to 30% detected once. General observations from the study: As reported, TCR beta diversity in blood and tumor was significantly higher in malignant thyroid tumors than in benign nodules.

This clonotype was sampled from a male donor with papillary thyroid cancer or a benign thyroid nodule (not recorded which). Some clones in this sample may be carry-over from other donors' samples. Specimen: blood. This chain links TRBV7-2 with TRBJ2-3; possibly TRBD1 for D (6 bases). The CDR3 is CASSLSGQSCDTQYF. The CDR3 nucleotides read TGTGCCAGCAGCTTATCGGGACAAAGCTGTGATACGCAGTATTTT.